A single sample gave rise to the 22 T cell receptor beta chains below, sequenced in a study of cytomegalovirus exposure and HLA in healthy donors. PCR was performed using 60 Vbeta and 13 Jbeta primers. Repertoires were generated with immunoSEQ multiplex PCR, while TCRdb's copy carries only in-frame clones and drops some. The sample carries 85,000 to 100,000 clones, around 67% recorded once. The specimen sequenced was PBMCs. These receptors came from a human donor in good health.

The chain couples TRBV18 to TRBJ1-4; 7 bases align to TRBD1. Per germline, CDR1 KGHSH and CDR2 LQKENI. The CDR3 sequence is 16 residues long. With 3 bases clipped from V and 7 bases from J, the junction kept 11 bases outside the gene matches. CDR3 residues: CASSPVLDRVGEKLFF. The CDR3 DNA follows: TGTGCCAGCTCACCGGTTCTCGACAGGGTTGGTGAAAAACTGTTTTTT.

The V gene is TRBV5-6, the J gene TRBJ1-1; a possible D gene is TRBD1 (6 bases). The CDR3 sequence is 14 residues long. CDR1 is SGHDT and CDR2 is YYEEEE in the germline V gene. The V gene lost 4 bases and the J gene lost 7 bases, with 17 bases spanning the gap. For the CDR3, the DNA is TGTGCCAGCAGCCTCGCGCCAGGGGCTGGTGAAGCTTTCTTT. It yields the protein CASSLAPGAGEAFF. Combining the CDR3 with reference TRBV5-6 and TRBJ1-1 gives the whole variable domain DAGVTQSPTHLIKTRGQQVTLRCSPKSGHDTVSWYQQALGQGPQFIFQYYEEEERQRGNFPDRFSGHQFPNYSSELNVNALLLGDSALYLCASSLAPGAGEAFFGQGTRLTVV.

The chain employs TRBV7-2 and TRBJ1-5, with D uncertain. Looked up from germline, CDR1 is SGHTA and CDR2 is FQGNSA. V was shortened by 2 bases and J by 2 bases, with 10 bases between the two germline ends. This CDR3 has 15 residues. CDR3 nucleotide sequence: TGTGCCAGCAGCTTAAACCGGGAGCGCAATCAGCCCCAGCATTTT. Translation gives CASSLNRERNQPQHF.

This clone is labeled as medium-sized (0.01 to 0.1%). The gene calls are TRBV5-5 and TRBJ1-4; 9 bases map to TRBD1. V dropped 4 bases and J dropped 6; count of bases not matched to a gene: 4. CDR3 length equals 14 residues. From germline, CDR1 is SGHKS and CDR2 YYEKEE (reference sequence). CDR3 loop: CASSTGQGDEKLFF. The CDR3, as DNA: TGTGCCAGCAGCACGGGACAGGGTGATGAAAAACTGTTTTTT.

In this sample, this clone turned up a few times. This sequence joins TRBV9 and TRBJ1-2; 7 bases align to TRBD1. The CDR3 sequence is 13 residues long. Germline-derived CDR1 and CDR2 are SGDLS and YYNGEE. After removal of 4 bases from V and 8 bases from J, the junction contained 8 bases not matched to a gene. CDR3 sequence: CASSYRQGRGYTF. The CDR3 DNA is TGTGCCAGCAGCTACCGACAGGGACGGGGCTACACCTTC. Full variable domain (remainder filled in from reference TRBV9 and TRBJ1-2): DSGVTQTPKHLITATGQRVTLRCSPRSGDLSVYWYQQSLDQGLQFLIQYYNGEERAKGNILERFSAQQFPDLHSELNLSSLELGDSALYFCASSYRQGRGYTFGSGTRLTVV.

The chain is built from TRBV11-3 and TRBJ2-1; TRBD2 is a possible D gene (7 bases). The germline gives CDR1 SGHNT, CDR2 YENEEA. Trimming left V 2 bases short and J 5 bases short, with 16 bases between. This CDR3 region has 16 residues. The CDR3 is CASSLNFMGGHNEQFF. DNA of the CDR3: TGTGCCAGCAGCTTAAATTTCATGGGGGGGCACAATGAGCAGTTCTTC. Full variable domain (rest looked up from reference TRBV11-3 and TRBJ2-1): EAGVVQSPRYKIIEKKQPVAFWCNPISGHNTLYWYLQNLGQGPELLIRYENEEAVDDSQLPKDRFSAERLKGVDSTLKIQPAELGDSAVYLCASSLNFMGGHNEQFFGPGTRLTVL.

The rearrangement links TRBV4-3 to TRBJ1-2; TRBD1 agrees at 9 bases. Germline V lookup: CDR1 LGHNA, CDR2 YSLEER. Trimming removed 5 bases from V and 5 bases from J; junction bases left unmatched: 9. The CDR3 runs to 15 residues. This chain's CDR3 is CASSIRTGEMYGYTF. In DNA, the CDR3 is TGCGCCAGCAGCATCCGGACAGGGGAGATGTATGGCTACACCTTC.

The genes are TRBV4-3 and TRBJ1-4; 10 bases are shared with TRBD1. Trimming at V came to 2 bases and at J to 8 bases, leaving 5 bases not matched to a gene. This CDR3 spans 15 amino acids. Per the germline V gene, CDR1 is LGHNA and CDR2 is YSLEER. The DNA for the CDR3 is TGCGCCAGCAGCCAACCCGGGACAGGGGTCGAAAAACTGTTTTTT. This codes for CASSQPGTGVEKLFF.

This rearrangement joins TRBV11-2 to TRBJ2-5; D is uncertain. Germline CDR1 is SGHAT and CDR2 is FQNNGV. The CDR3 is 13 amino acids. Trimming stripped 1 base from V and 7 bases from J, with 10 bases between. The CDR3 protein is CASSLVGRGTQYF. DNA of the CDR3: TGTGCCAGCAGCTTAGTTGGGCGTGGGACCCAGTACTTC.

The chain employs TRBV5-4 and TRBJ2-5, with 9 bases that match TRBD1. Looked up from germline, CDR1 is SGHNT and CDR2 is YYREEE (reference sequence). Trimming removed 4 bases from V and 5 bases from J; junction bases left unmatched: 12. The CDR3 runs 16 residues. The CDR3 DNA is TGTGCCAGCAGCCGTCCTACCGGGACAGGGAGCGAGACCCAGTACTTC. This encodes CASSRPTGTGSETQYF.

The chain employs TRBV6-1 and TRBJ1-2, with D perhaps matching TRBD1 (5 bases). This CDR3 spans 16 amino acids. Per the germline V gene, CDR1 is MNHNS and CDR2 is SASEGT. With 2 bases removed from V and 2 bases from J, the gap between germline ends came to 15 bases. CDR3 residues: CASSEWGVGRNYGYTF. The DNA of the CDR3 is TGTGCCAGCAGTGAATGGGGGGTCGGGAGGAACTATGGCTACACCTTC.

The chain employs TRBV7-2 and TRBJ2-5, with TRBD2 identical over 7 bases. CDR1 is SGHTA and CDR2 is FQGNSA in the germline V gene. The CDR3 length is 16 residues. Germline trimming cut 5 bases from V and 0 bases from J; bases unmatched to any gene: 9. CDR3 region: CASSPNGGVYQETQYF. CDR3 coding DNA: TGTGCCAGCAGCCCCAATGGGGGGGTGTACCAAGAGACCCAGTACTTC.

The chain couples TRBV18 to TRBJ2-1; TRBD1 aligns across 7 bases. This CDR3 contains 14 residues. V trimming: 8 bases; J trimming: 4 bases; junction bases outside the gene matches: 8. Looked up from germline, CDR1 is KGHSH and CDR2 is LQKENI. In DNA, the CDR3 is TGTGCCAGCGTCCGGGACAGACAATACAATGAGCAGTTCTTC. Amino acid sequence: CASVRDRQYNEQFF. Full variable domain (remainder filled in from reference TRBV18 and TRBJ2-1): NAGVMQNPRHLVRRRGQEARLRCSPMKGHSHVYWYRQLPEEGLKFMVYLQKENIIDESGMPKERFSAEFPKEGPSILRIQQVVRGDSAAYFCASVRDRQYNEQFFGPGTRLTVL.

The chain joins TRBV5-6 to TRBJ1-2, with D unclear. Germline V gene data show CDR1 as SGHDT and CDR2 as YYEEEE. V was shortened by 4 bases and J by 3 bases, with 16 bases between the two germline ends. The CDR3 loop spans 15 amino acids. CDR3 nucleotide sequence: TGTGCCAGCAGCCCCTCGCGCAGGAGGGACTATGGCTACACCTTC. The encoded protein is CASSPSRRRDYGYTF. Full variable domain (outside the CDR3, taken from reference TRBV5-6 and TRBJ1-2): DAGVTQSPTHLIKTRGQQVTLRCSPKSGHDTVSWYQQALGQGPQFIFQYYEEEERQRGNFPDRFSGHQFPNYSSELNVNALLLGDSALYLCASSPSRRRDYGYTFGSGTRLTVV.

This clone was seen just once. The V and J genes are TRBV4-1 and TRBJ2-1; 8 bases are a match to TRBD2. The V gene end was trimmed by 0 bases and the J gene end by 14 bases; junction bases not matched to a gene: 9. CDR1 MGHRA and CDR2 YSYEKL come from the germline V gene. CDR3 length: 14 amino acids. CDR3 region: CASSQDMTAGGKFF. CDR3 DNA sequence: TGCGCCAGCAGCCAAGATATGACCGCGGGGGGCAAGTTCTTC.

The rearrangement links TRBV30 to TRBJ2-3; 9 bases agree with TRBD2. Per germline, CDR1 GTSNPN and CDR2 SVGIG (reference sequence). Unmatched junction bases numbered 10, after V lost 3 bases and J lost 3 bases. CDR3 length: 16 residues. The CDR3 nucleotides read TGTGCCTGGAGGTCGTTTAGCGGGGGAGGGACAGATACGCAGTATTTT. Translating it yields CAWRSFSGGGTDTQYF. The full variable domain, in which reference TRBV30 and TRBJ2-3 provide the parts outside the CDR3, is SQTIHQWPATLVQPVGSPLSLECTVEGTSNPNLYWYRQAAGRGLQLLFYSVGIGQISSEVPQNLSASRPQDRQFILSSKKLLLSDSGFYLCAWRSFSGGGTDTQYFGPGTRLTVL.

This clone showed up just a few times. The chain employs TRBV7-2 and TRBJ2-3, with 14 bases aligning to TRBD2. The V segment lost 0 bases and the J segment 2 bases; nucleotides outside the gene matches: 1. The germline V gene has CDR1 SGHTA and CDR2 FQGNSA. This CDR3 has 17 residues. CDR3 residues: CASSLATSGGVTDTQYF. The CDR3 nucleotides are TGTGCCAGCAGCTTAGCGACTAGCGGGGGGGTCACAGATACGCAGTATTTT.

In this sample, this clone turned up a few times. This sequence joins TRBV28 and TRBJ2-5; D might be TRBD1 (6 bases). This CDR3 is 16 amino acids long. Looked up from germline, CDR1 is MDHEN and CDR2 is SYDVKM. Trimming cost V 4 bases and J 1 base, with 16 bases left between them. The CDR3 region is CASSYPSGAAQETQYF. CDR3 nucleotide sequence: TGTGCCAGCAGTTACCCATCAGGGGCGGCCCAAGAGACCCAGTACTTC.

The chain uses TRBV29-1 and TRBJ1-1, with D possibly TRBD1 on 6 matching bases. CDR1 is SQVTM, CDR2 ANQGSEA, per germline. The CDR3 covers 16 residues. V was shortened by 6 bases and J by 0 bases, with 20 bases between the two germline ends. The CDR3 loop is CSVAGVGGILNTEAFF. The CDR3 DNA reads TGCAGCGTAGCAGGGGTGGGGGGGATCTTGAACACTGAAGCTTTCTTT.

The chain recombines TRBV4-2 with TRBJ2-7, with a weak D call TRBD1 (5 bases). CDR1 and CDR2 (germline): LGHNA, YNFKEQ. CDR3 length equals 14 residues. V was pared by 0 bases and J by 5 bases, with 11 bases between. The CDR3 nucleotides are TGTGCCAGCAGCCAAGAACCACAGGTCAACGAGCAGTACTTC. The encoded protein is CASSQEPQVNEQYF.

About this clone itself: One end of the junction is discordant with germline, which a read error may explain. This chain links TRBV5-5 with TRBJ1-2; D call uncertain. This CDR3 has 15 amino acids. Germline CDR1 reads SGHKS; CDR2 reads YYEKEE (reference sequence). The CDR3 region has the DNA TGTGCCAGCAGCTTCCCCGGGCGGACTGGCTATGGCTACCCCTTC. It encodes CASSFPGRTGYGYPF.

The chain carries TRBV9 and TRBJ2-7, with TRBD1 matching over 9 bases. Trimming cost V 3 bases and J 3 bases; bases outside gene matches: 13. This CDR3 spans 17 amino acids. Germline V gene data show CDR1 as SGDLS and CDR2 as YYNGEE. Here the CDR3 DNA reads TGTGCCAGCAGCGCCGGACCACAGGGGGCGCACGGCTACGAGCAGTACTTC. Translating it yields CASSAGPQGAHGYEQYF.